The following is a T cell receptor beta chain sequence with its context. Its cognate antigen is unknown. The data stem from a study of post-analysis software for immune sequencing data. Findings and limits, study-wide: Five or six TRBV segments, TRBV5-6, TRBV5-1 and TRBV20-1 among them, were found more frequent in patients than controls.

V lost 2 bases and J lost 14, with 16 bases in between. This CDR3 has 13 residues. Per germline, CDR1 LNHNV and CDR2 YYDKDF (reference sequence). Researchers reported that TCR beta cDNA libraries carried unique molecular identifiers. TCRdb redid the calling of the PCR reads with MiXCR, one entry per CDR3 protein. The sample gives about 200,000 distinct CDR3 sequences, 29% of which show up once; 3% to 3.5% is in the top ten. The chain employs TRBV15 and TRBJ2-1; D could derive from TRBD1 or TRBD2 (5 bases each). The sequence came from a girl aged 2 to 17 with multiple sclerosis. The sequencing sample was made of blood. CDR3 nucleotides: TGTGCCACCAGCAGACCACCCGGGGCAGGCAAGTTCTTC. It yields the protein CATSRPPGAGKFF.